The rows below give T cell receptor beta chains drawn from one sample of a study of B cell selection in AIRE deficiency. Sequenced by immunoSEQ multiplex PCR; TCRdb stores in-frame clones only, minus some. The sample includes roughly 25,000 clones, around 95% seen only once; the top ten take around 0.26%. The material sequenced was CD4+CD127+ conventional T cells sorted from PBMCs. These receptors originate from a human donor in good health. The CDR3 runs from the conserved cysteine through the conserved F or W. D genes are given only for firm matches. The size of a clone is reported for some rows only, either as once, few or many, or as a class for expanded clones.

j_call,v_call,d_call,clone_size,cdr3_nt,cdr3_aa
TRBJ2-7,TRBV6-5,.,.,TGTGCCAGCAGTACAGGTTTTGAGCAGTACTTC,CASSTGFEQYF
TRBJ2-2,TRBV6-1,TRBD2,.,TGTGCCAGCAGGATGGGGGGGTTTACCGGGGAGCTGTTTTTT,CASRMGGFTGELFF
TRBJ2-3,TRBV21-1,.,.,TGTGCCAGCAGCCCCCGGGATACGCAGTATTTT,CASSPRDTQYF
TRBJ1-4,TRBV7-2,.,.,TGTGCCAGCAGCGTTCTCAAGGGGGGGAATGAAAAACTGTTTTTT,CASSVLKGGNEKLFF
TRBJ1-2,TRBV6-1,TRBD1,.,TGTGCCAGCAGTACCGGACAGGGGTATGGCTACACCTTC,CASSTGQGYGYTF
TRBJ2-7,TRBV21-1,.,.,TGTGCCAGCAGCCGGGAATACCTCGGAATCGGGAGGGAAGCCCCGAGCTCCTACGAGCAGTACTTC,CASSREYLGIGREAPSSYEQYF
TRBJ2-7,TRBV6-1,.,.,TGTGCCAGCAGGGAAAAAGGGAAGATCTACGAGCAGTACTTC,CASREKGKIYEQYF
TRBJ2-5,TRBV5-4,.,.,TGTGCCAGCAGCCCCGGGACTGTGAGGGAGACCCAGTACTTC,CASSPGTVRETQYF
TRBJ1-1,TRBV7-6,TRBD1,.,TGTGCCAGCAGCAACGACAGGGCCTCTGAAGCTTTCTTT,CASSNDRASEAFF
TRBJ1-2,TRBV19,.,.,TGTGCCAGTAGCCCTCCAAGGGGGTCCGGTCGCTACACCTTC,CASSPPRGSGRYTF
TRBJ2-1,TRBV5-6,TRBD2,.,TGTGCCAGCAGCGGAGGAGGGGGACTAGCGGTCTACAATGAGCAGTTCTTC,CASSGGGGLAVYNEQFF
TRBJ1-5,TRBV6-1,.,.,TGTGCCAGCAGTGAAGCTCTGGGGGGGGACAATCAGCCCCAGCATTTT,CASSEALGGDNQPQHF
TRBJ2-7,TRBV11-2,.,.,TGTGCCAGCAGACGGGTGGGCGGGGGACAAACCACCTACGAGCAGTACTTC,CASRRVGGGQTTYEQYF
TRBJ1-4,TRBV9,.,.,TGTGCCAGCAGCGCCGAGGTGGGGGGTGAAAAACTGTTTTTT,CASSAEVGGEKLFF
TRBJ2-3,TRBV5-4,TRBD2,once,TGTGCCAGCAGCACCAAGGTCCCAGCGGGGGCGACAGATACGCAGTATTTT,CASSTKVPAGATDTQYF
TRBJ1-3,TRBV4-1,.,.,TGCGCCAGCAGCCAACTCGGGCTCCTAGAAAACACCATATATTTT,CASSQLGLLENTIYF
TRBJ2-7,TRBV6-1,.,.,TGTGCCAGCAGAACAGAGGGGGAGCAGTACTTC,CASRTEGEQYF
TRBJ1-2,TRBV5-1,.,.,TGCGCCAGCAGGGCGGGGGCGAGCTATGGCTACACCTTC,CASRAGASYGYTF
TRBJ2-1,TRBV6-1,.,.,TGTGCCAGCAGTGACCCGGGGGGAGGGGGTAAAAATGAGCAGTTCTTC,CASSDPGGGGKNEQFF
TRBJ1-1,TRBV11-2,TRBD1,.,TGTGCCAGCAGCCCTAGTAGGCAGGGGGGAACTGAAGCTTTCTTT,CASSPSRQGGTEAFF
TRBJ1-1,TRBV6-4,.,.,TGTGCCAGCAGTGACTCTAACACTATGAACACTGAAGCTTTCTTT,CASSDSNTMNTEAFF
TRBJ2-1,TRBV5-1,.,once,TGCGCCAGCAGCTTGGAACAGCCGTACAATGGGCAGTTCTTC,CASSLEQPYNGQFF
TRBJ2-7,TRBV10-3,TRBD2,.,TGTGCCATCAAGGCCAGCGGGACCTTAACCTACGAGCAGTACTTC,CAIKASGTLTYEQYF
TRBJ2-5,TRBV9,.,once,TGTGCCAGCAGCCTCGACGGGACCCAGTACTTC,CASSLDGTQYF
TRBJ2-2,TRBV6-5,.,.,TGTGCCAGCGGCATGGGAGGCTACCGCCCCGGGGAGCTGTTTTTT,CASGMGGYRPGELFF
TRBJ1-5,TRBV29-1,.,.,TGCAGCGTCGGGTGGGGGGCAGCAAATCAGCCCCAGCATTTT,CSVGWGAANQPQHF
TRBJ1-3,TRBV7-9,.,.,TGTGCCAGCAGCTTCGGCAGGGCTGGAAACACCATATATTTT,CASSFGRAGNTIYF
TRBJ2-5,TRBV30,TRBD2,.,TGTGCCTGGAATTTATTGGGGGAGGGAGAGACCCAGTACTTC,CAWNLLGEGETQYF
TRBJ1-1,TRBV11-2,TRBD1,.,TGTGCCAGCAGCAAGACAGGGTACACTGAAGCTTTCTTT,CASSKTGYTEAFF
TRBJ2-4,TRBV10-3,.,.,TGTGCCATCAGTGAGTCGAGCCAGGTGCTAGCCAAAAACATTCAGTACTTC,CAISESSQVLAKNIQYF
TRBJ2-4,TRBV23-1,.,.,TGCGCCAGCAGTCAATCTAACCTAGCCAAAAACATTCAGTACTTC,CASSQSNLAKNIQYF
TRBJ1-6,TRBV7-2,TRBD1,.,TGTGCCAGCAGCCCCCGGGACAGGGTTAATTCACCCCTCCACTTT,CASSPRDRVNSPLHF
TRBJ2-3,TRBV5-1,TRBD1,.,TGCGCCAGCAGCTGGGGGACAGTTATCCTCGCAGATACGCAGTATTTT,CASSWGTVILADTQYF
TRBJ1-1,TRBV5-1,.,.,TGCGCCAGCAGCTTGGGCCTCGACAGGACGGGGGCCATGAACACTGAAGCTTTCTTT,CASSLGLDRTGAMNTEAFF
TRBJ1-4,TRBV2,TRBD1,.,TGTGCCCGGGGGAACAGGGGGTTGGGGGAAAAACTGTTTTTT,CARGNRGLGEKLFF
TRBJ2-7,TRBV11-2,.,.,TGTGCCAGCAGCTCACAGGTTGGCCACGAGCAGTACTTC,CASSSQVGHEQYF
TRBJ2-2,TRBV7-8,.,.,TGTGCCAGCAGCTTATCGGGCAGGGTTAACACCGGGGAGCTGTTTTTT,CASSLSGRVNTGELFF
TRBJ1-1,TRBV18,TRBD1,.,TGTGCCAGCTCACCACGAAGGACAGGGGACGGCACTGAAGCTTTCTTT,CASSPRRTGDGTEAFF
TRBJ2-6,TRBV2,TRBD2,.,TGTGCCAGCAGATTTATAGCGGGGGGAAGCTCTGGGGCCAACGTCCTGACTTTC,CASRFIAGGSSGANVLTF
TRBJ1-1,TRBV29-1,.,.,TGCAGCGTTGTCCTACGTGAGAGAATGAACACTGAAGCTTTCTTT,CSVVLRERMNTEAFF
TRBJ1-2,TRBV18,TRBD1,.,TGTGCCAGCTCACCACCGGGCAGGGGGCCAAAAGGATATGGCTACACCTTC,CASSPPGRGPKGYGYTF
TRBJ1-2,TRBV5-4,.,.,TGTGCCAGCTCTCTTGAGGCGGGCCTCGATGGCTACACCTTC,CASSLEAGLDGYTF
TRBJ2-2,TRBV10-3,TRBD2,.,TGTGCCATCAAGGGGACTAGCCACACCGGGGAGCTGTTTTTT,CAIKGTSHTGELFF
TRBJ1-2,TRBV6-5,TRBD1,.,TGTGCCAGCAGTTACATTGACAGGGGGGGATATGGCTACACCTTC,CASSYIDRGGYGYTF
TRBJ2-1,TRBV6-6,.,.,TGTGCCAGCAGTCCGAGCGGCGACTACAATAAGCAGTTCTTC,CASSPSGDYNKQFF
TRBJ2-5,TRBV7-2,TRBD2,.,TGTGCCAGCAGCCTTAACGGACTAGCGGAGGAGACCCAGTACTTC,CASSLNGLAEETQYF
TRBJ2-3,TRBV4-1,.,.,TGCGCCAGCAGCCAAGAGCCAGAGGATACGCAGTATTTT,CASSQEPEDTQYF
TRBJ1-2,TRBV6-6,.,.,TGTGCCAGTCTCCCGGGGAGATTCGTTAACTATGGCTACACCTTC,CASLPGRFVNYGYTF
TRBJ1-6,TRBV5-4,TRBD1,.,TGTGCCAGCAGTGTAAGGGGACAGTATAATTCACCCCTCCACTTT,CASSVRGQYNSPLHF
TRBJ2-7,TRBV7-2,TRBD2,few,TGTGCCAGCAGCCCTCTAGCGGGAGCCCTCGAGCAGTACTTC,CASSPLAGALEQYF
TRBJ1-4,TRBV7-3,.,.,TGTGCCAGCAGCTTGTGGCAGGGCGAAAAACTGTTTTTT,CASSLWQGEKLFF
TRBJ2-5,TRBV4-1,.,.,TGCGCCAGCAGCCAGAGCGGCATGTTCGGGCAGGGAGGTTCAGGAGAGACCCAGTACTTC,CASSQSGMFGQGGSGETQYF
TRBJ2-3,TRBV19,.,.,TGTGCCAGTAGTATAGGAATTCAGTTAAGCACAGATACGCAGTATTTT,CASSIGIQLSTDTQYF
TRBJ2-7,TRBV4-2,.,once,TGTGCCAGCAGCCAAGAATGGACCTACGAGCAGTACTTC,CASSQEWTYEQYF